The next 7 T cell receptor beta chains were all read from a single sample in a study of blood T cells in healthy people across ages. PCR was performed a second time for about 6 to 12 cycles using a sample-barcoded 5' primer and a J-beta primer mix. TCRdb called the 5' RACE reads again in MiXCR, with one record for every CDR3 protein. The sample contains roughly 2 million distinct CDR3 sequences, 49% of which appear only once. Material: blood. Receptors were obtained from a woman in her thirties or forties in good health.

The chain couples TRBV4-3 to TRBJ2-1; D ambiguous. The length of the CDR3 is 14 residues. Per germline, CDR1 LGHNA and CDR2 YSLEER. V was cut by 1 base and J by 6 bases, with 10 bases left in between. The CDR3, as DNA: TGCGCCAGCAGCCAAGCTCCTTCTAGCAATGAGCAGTTCTTC. Protein sequence: CASSQAPSSNEQFF.

This CDR3 is CASSLEAGGQPYEQYF. CDR3 bases: TGTGCCAGTAGCCTGGAAGCGGGGGGACAACCCTACGAGCAGTACTTC. This sequence joins TRBV5-6 and TRBJ2-7, with TRBD2 matching 9 bases. The CDR3 contains 16 residues. V lost 8 bases, J lost 2 bases, and 14 bases stayed unmatched. Germline-derived CDR1 and CDR2 are SGHDT and YYEEEE.

The chain links TRBV5-1 to TRBJ1-1; 9 nucleotides match TRBD1. CDR3 length equals 15 residues. The V and J ends lost 4 bases and 4 bases, in that order; junction bases with no gene match: 8. Germline values: CDR1 SGHRS, CDR2 YFSETQ. As DNA, the CDR3 is TGCGCCAGCAGCCCGAGGCAGGGACAGGGCACTGAAGCTTTCTTT. Its protein is CASSPRQGQGTEAFF.

This sequence joins TRBV20-1 and TRBJ2-5, with 8 bases matching TRBD2. This CDR3 spans 14 amino acids. CDR1 is DFQATT, CDR2 SNEGSKA, per germline (reference sequence). Unmatched junction bases numbered 7, after V lost 4 bases and J lost 3 bases. The CDR3 region has the DNA TGCAGTGCTAACCCTAGCGGGCAAAAAGAGACCCAGTACTTC. It yields the protein CSANPSGQKETQYF.

The gene calls are TRBV10-3 and TRBJ2-3, with TRBD2 as a possible D gene (5 bases). The CDR3 totals 15 residues. The germline V gene has CDR1 ENHRY and CDR2 SYGVKD. Trimming stripped 0 bases from V and 6 bases from J, with 13 bases between. The CDR3 DNA sequence: TGTGCCATCAGTGAGTCGGACTGGACGCTGGATACGCAGTATTTT. This translates into CAISESDWTLDTQYF.

The chain recombines TRBV6-2 or TRBV6-3 with TRBJ1-6; 11 nucleotides agree with TRBD1. V lost 0 bases, J lost 0 bases, and 7 bases stayed unmatched. The V gene's germline CDR1 is MNHEY and CDR2 SVGEGT. The CDR3 length is 20 residues. The CDR3 here is CASSYSPGQGVSSYNSPLHF. The CDR3 DNA reads TGTGCCAGCAGTTACTCGCCGGGACAGGGGGTGAGCTCCTATAATTCACCCCTCCACTTT.

This clonotype was observed a single time. One end of the junction fails to match germline, which may point to a read error. J is TRBJ2-3 and V is TRBV3-1; 7 bases are a match to TRBD2. This CDR3 has 16 amino acids. From germline, CDR1 is LGHDT and CDR2 YNNKEL (reference sequence). The chain's CDR3 is CASSQLVSGVTDTQYF. CDR3 nucleotide sequence: TGTGCCAGCAGCCAGCTTGTAAGCGGGGTAACAGACACGCAGTATTTT.